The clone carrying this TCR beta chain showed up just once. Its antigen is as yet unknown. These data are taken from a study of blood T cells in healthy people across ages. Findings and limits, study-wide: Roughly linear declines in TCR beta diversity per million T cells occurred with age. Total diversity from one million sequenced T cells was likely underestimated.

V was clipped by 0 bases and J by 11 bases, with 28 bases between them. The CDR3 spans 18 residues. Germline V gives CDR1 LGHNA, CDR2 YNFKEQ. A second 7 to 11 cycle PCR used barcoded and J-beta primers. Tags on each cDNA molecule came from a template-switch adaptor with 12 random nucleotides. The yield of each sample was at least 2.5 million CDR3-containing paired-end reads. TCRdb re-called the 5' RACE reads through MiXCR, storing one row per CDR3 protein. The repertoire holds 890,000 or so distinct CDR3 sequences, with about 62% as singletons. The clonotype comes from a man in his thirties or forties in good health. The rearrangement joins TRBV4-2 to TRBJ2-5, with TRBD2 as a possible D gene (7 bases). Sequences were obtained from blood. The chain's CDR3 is CASSQDPSGRGSRGEQYF. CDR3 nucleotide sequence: TGTGCCAGCAGCCAAGATCCGTCAGGGCGGGGGAGCAGGGGTGAGCAGTACTTC.